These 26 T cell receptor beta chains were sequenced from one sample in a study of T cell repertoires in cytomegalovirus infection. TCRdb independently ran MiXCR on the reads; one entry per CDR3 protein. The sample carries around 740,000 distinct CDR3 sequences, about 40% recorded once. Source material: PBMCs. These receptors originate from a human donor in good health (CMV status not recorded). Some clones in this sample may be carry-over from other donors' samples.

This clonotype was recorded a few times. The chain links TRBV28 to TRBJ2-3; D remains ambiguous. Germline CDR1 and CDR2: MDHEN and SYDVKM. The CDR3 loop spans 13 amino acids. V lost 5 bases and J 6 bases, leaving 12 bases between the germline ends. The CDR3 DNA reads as TGTGCCAGCAGTCCTCACACACAGGATACGCAGTATTTT. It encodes CASSPHTQDTQYF.

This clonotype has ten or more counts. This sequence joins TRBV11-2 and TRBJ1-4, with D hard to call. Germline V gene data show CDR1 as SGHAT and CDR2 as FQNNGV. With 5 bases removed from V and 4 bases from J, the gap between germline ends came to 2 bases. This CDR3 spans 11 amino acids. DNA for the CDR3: TGTGCCAGCAGCCATAATGAAAAACTGTTTTTT. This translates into CASSHNEKLFF. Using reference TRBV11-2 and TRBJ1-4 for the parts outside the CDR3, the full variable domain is EAGVAQSPRYKIIEKRQSVAFWCNPISGHATLYWYQQILGQGPKLLIQFQNNGVVDDSQLPKDRFSAERLKGVDSTLKIQPAKLEDSAVYLCASSHNEKLFFGSGTQLSVL.

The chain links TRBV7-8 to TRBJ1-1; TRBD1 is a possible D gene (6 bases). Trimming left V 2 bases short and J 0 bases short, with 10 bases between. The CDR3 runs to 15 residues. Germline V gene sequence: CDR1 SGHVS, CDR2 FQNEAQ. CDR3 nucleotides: TGTGCCAGCAGCTTAATAGGGGGACTGAACACTGAAGCTTTCTTT. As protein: CASSLIGGLNTEAFF.

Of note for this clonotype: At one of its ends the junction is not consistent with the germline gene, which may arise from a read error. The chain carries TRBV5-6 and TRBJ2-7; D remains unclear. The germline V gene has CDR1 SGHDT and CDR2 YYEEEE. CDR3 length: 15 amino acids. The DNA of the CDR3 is TGTGCCAGCCGCTTGTTGCGGCGGATCTCCTACGAGCAGTACTTC. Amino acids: CASRLLRRISYEQYF.

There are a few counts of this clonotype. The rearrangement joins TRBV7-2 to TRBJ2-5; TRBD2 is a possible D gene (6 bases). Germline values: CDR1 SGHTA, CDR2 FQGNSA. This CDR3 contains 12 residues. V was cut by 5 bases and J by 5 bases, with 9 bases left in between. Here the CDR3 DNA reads TGTGCCAGCAGCGCGACTAGGGAGACCCAGTACTTC. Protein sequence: CASSATRETQYF.

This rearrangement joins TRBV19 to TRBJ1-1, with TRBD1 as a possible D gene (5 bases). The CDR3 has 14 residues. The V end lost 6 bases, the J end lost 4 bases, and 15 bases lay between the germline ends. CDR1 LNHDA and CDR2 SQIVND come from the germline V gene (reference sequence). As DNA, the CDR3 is TGTGCCAGTAGGCGTTGGGGGAAGGTCACTGAAGCTTTCTTT. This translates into CASRRWGKVTEAFF.

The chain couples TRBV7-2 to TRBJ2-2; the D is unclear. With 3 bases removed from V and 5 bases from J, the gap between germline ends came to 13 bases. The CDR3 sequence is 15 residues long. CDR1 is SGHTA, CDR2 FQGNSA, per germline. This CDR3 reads CASSFRAGGTGELFF. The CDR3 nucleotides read TGTGCCAGCAGCTTCCGAGCAGGTGGGACCGGGGAGCTGTTTTTT.

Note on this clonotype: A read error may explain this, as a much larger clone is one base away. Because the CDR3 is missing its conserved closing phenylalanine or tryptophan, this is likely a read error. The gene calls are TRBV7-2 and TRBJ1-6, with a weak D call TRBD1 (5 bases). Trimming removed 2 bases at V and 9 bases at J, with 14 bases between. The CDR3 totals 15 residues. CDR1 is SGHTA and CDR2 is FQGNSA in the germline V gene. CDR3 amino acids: CASSLKVGATSPLHL. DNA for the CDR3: TGTGCCAGCAGCTTAAAAGTAGGGGCCACTTCACCCCTCCACTTG.

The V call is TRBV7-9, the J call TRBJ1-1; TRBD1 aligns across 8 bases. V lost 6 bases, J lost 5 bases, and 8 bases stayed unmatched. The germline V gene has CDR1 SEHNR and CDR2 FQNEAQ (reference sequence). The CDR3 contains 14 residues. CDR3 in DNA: TGTGCCAGCAGGTTTACAGGGGGTCGGACTGAAGCTTTCTTT. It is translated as CASRFTGGRTEAFF.

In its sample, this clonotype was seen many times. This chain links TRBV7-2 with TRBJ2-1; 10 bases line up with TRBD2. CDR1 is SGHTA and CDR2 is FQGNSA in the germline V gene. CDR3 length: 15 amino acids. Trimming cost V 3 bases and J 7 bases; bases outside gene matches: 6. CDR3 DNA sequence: TGTGCCAGCAGCTTCGCTAGCGGGAGTGGGAATGAGCAGTTCTTC. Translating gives CASSFASGSGNEQFF.

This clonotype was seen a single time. The CDR3 region is CASSYTGMGRGTDTQYF. CDR3 nucleotide sequence: TGTGCCAGCAGTTATACGGGTATGGGCAGGGGCACAGATACGCAGTATTTT. This rearrangement joins TRBV6-5 to TRBJ2-3, with D possibly matching TRBD1 (5 bases). Trimming cost V 3 bases and J 1 base, with 17 bases left between them. The CDR3 totals 17 residues. Per the germline V gene, CDR1 is MNHEY and CDR2 is SVGAGI.

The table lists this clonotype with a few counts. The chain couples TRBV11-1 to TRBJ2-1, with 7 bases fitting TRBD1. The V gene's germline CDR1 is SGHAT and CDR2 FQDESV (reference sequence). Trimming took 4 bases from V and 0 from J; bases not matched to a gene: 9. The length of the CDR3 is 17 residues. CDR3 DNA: TGTGCCAGCAGCTCCCTGGGACAGTCTAGCTCCTACAATGAGCAGTTCTTC. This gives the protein CASSSLGQSSSYNEQFF.

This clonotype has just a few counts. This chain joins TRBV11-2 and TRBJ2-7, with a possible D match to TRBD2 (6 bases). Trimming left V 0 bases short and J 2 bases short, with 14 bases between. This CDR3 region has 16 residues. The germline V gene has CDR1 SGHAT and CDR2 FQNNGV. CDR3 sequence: CASSLDIGGLTYEQYF. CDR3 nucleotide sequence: TGTGCCAGCAGCTTAGATATCGGGGGACTGACCTACGAGCAGTACTTC.

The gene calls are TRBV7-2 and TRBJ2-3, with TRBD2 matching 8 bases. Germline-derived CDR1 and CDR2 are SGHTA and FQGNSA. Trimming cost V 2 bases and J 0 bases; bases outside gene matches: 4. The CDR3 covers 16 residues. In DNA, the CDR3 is TGTGCCAGCAGCTTAACTAGCGGTGCTAGCACAGATACGCAGTATTTT. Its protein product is CASSLTSGASTDTQYF.

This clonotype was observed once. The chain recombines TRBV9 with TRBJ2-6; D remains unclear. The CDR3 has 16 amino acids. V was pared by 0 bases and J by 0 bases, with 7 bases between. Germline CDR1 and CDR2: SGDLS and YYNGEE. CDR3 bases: TGTGCCAGCAGCGTAGTGTCAGTCTCTGGGGCCAACGTCCTGACTTTC. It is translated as CASSVVSVSGANVLTF.

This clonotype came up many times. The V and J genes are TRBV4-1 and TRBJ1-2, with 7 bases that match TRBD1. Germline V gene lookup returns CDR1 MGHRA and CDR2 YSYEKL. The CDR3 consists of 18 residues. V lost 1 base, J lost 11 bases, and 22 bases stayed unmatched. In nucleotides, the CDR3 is TGCGCCAGCAGCCAAGGGGTAGCGACAGGGCGGGATCTTCAGGGATACACCTTC. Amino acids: CASSQGVATGRDLQGYTF.

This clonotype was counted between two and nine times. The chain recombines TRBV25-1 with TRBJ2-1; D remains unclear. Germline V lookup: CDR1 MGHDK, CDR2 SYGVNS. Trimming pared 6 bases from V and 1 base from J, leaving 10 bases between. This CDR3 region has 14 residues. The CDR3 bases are TGTGCCAGCAGGGATCCCAGGTCCTACAATGAGCAGTTCTTC. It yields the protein CASRDPRSYNEQFF.

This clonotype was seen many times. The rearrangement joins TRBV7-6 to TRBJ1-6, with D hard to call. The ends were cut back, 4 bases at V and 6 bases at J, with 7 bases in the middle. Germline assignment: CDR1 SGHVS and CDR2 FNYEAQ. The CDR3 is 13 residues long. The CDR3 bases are TGTGCCAGCAGCTCGCAGCTTAATTCACCCCTCCACTTT. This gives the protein CASSSQLNSPLHF.

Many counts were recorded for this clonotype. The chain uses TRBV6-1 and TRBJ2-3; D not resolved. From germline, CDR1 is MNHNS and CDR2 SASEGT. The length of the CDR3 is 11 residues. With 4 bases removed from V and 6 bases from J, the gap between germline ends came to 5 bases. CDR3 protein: CASSAVDTQYF. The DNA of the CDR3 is TGTGCCAGCAGTGCGGTGGATACGCAGTATTTT.

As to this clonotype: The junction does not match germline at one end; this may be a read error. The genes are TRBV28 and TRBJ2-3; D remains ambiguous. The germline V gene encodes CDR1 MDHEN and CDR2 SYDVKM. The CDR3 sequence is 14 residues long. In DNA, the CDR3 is TGTGCCAGCTCGACTCGACTCGGCACACATACGCAGTATTTT. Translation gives CASSTRLGTHTQYF. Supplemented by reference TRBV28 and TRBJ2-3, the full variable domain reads DVKVTQSSRYLVKRTGEKVFLECVQDMDHENMFWYRQDPGLGLRLIYFSYDVKMKEKGDIPEGYSVSREKKERFSLILESASTNQTSMYLCASSTRLGTHTQYFGPGTRLTVL.

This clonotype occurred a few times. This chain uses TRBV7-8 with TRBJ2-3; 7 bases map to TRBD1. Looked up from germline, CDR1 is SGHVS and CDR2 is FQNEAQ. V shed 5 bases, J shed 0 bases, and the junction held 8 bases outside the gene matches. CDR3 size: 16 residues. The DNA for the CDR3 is TGTGCCAGCAGCCTCGGGACAGTCCTTAGCACAGATACGCAGTATTTT. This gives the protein CASSLGTVLSTDTQYF.

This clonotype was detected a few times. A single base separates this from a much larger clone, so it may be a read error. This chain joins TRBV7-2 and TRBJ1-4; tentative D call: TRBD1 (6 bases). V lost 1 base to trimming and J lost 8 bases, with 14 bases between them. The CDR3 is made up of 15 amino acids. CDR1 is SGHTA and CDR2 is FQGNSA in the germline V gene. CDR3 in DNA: TGTGCCAGCAGCTTAGGAGCAGGGGTCGGCGAAAAACTGTTTTTT. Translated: CASSLGAGVGEKLFF. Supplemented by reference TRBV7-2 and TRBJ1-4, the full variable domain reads GAGVSQSPSNKVTEKGKDVELRCDPISGHTALYWYRQSLGQGLEFLIYFQGNSAPDKSGLPSDRFSAERTGGSVSTLTIQRTQQEDSAVYLCASSLGAGVGEKLFFGSGTQLSVL.

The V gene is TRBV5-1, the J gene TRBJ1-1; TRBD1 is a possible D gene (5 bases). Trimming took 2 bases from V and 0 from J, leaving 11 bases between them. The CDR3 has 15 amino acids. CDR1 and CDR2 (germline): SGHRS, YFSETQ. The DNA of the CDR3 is TGCGCCAGCAGCTTTGGGGGTGCGATGAACACTGAAGCTTTCTTT. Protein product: CASSFGGAMNTEAFF.

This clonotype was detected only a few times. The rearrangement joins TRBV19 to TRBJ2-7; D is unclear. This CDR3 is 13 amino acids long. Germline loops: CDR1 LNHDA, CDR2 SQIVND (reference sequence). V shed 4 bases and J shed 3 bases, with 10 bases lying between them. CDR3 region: CASSRATNYEQYF. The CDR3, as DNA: TGTGCCAGTAGTAGGGCCACCAACTACGAGCAGTACTTC.

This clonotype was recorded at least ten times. The CDR3 region has the DNA TGTGCCAGCAGTCCCATGTTGAGGGCAAATCAGCCCCAGCATTTT. Translating gives CASSPMLRANQPQHF. The chain has TRBV12-3 or TRBV12-4 and TRBJ1-5, with D unresolved. The V end was cut by 5 bases, the J end by 4 bases, with 15 bases between. This CDR3 comprises 15 residues.

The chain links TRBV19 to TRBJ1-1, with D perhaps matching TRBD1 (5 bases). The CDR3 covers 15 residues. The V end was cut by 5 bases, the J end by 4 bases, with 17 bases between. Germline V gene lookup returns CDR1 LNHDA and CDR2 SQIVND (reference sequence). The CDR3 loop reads CASSPWGVLGTEAFF. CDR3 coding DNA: TGTGCCAGTAGTCCCTGGGGGGTTTTGGGCACTGAAGCTTTCTTT.